This T cell receptor beta chain was sequenced during a study of response to subunit inactivated influenza vaccine. The CDR3 consists of 15 residues. V was pared by 6 bases and J by 7 bases, with 12 bases of the junction left unmatched. Germline loops: CDR1 SGHAT, CDR2 FQNNGV. A single record per CDR3 protein comes from TCRdb applying MiXCR to the RT-PCR reads. The table records fewer than 700,000 distinct CDR3 sequences, 10% to 15% of them present only once. Sequenced here: PBMCs from blood, sampled roughly 48 days after vaccination. The chain links TRBV11-2 to TRBJ2-7; 10 bases fit TRBD2. The TCR sequence derives from a man in his fifties or sixties who received an inactivated influenza vaccine. Here the CDR3 DNA reads TGTGCCAGCAGGATCTGGGGTAGCGGGAGGAATGAGCAGTACTTC. This encodes CASRIWGSGRNEQYF.